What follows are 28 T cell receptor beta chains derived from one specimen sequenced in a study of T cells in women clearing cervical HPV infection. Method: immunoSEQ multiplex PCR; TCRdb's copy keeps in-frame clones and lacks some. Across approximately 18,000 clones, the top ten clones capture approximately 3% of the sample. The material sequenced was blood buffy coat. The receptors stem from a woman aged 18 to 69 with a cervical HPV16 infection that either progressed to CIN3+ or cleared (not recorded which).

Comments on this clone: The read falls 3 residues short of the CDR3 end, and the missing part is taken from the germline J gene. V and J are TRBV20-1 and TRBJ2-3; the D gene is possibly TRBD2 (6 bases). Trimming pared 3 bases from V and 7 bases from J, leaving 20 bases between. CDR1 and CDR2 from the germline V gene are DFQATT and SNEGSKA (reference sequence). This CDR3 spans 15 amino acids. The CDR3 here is CSASGRGWVGYTQYF. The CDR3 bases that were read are TGCAGTGCTAGCGGTCGGGGGTGGGTAGGATATACG.

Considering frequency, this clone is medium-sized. CDR3 sequence reads: CASSGTSGGRNTQYF. The sequenced CDR3 bases are TGTGCCAGTAGTGGGACTAGCGGGGGTCGGAATACG. The chain carries TRBV19 and TRBJ2-3; TRBD2 aligns across 14 bases. The CDR3 end is not reached by the read, which stops 3 residues before it; the germline J gene fills it in. V trimming: 5 bases; J trimming: 7 bases; junction bases outside the gene matches: 5. Germline V gene sequence: CDR1 LNHDA, CDR2 SQIVND (reference sequence). The CDR3 runs 15 residues.

The sequenced CDR3 bases are TGCGCCAGCAGCTTAATGAGCGGGGTAGCCGAGACC. As protein: CASSLMSGVAET. Given in full, the CDR3 is CASSLMSGVAETQYF. The rearrangement joins TRBV5-1 to TRBJ2-5; 7 bases agree with TRBD2. Read sequence stops 3 residues before the CDR3 end, and the germline J gene provides the missing end. Trimming at V came to 2 bases and at J to 5 bases, leaving 9 bases not matched to a gene. From germline, CDR1 is SGHRS and CDR2 YFSETQ. The CDR3 runs 15 residues.

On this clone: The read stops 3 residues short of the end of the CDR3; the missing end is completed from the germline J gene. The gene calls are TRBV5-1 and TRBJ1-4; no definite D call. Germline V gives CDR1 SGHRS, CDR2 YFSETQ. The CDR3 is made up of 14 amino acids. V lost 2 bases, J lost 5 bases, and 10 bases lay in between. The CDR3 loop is CASSLAEANEKLFF. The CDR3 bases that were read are TGCGCCAGCAGCTTAGCCGAAGCAAATGAAAAA.

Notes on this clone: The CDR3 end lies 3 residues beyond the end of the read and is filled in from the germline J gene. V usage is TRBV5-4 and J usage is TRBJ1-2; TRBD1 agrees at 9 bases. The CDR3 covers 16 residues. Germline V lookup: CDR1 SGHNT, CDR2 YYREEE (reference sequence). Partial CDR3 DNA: TGTGCCAGCAGCTTGGGACCCGTACAGGGGGCAGGGGGC. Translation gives CASSLGPVQGAGG. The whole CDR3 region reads CASSLGPVQGAGGYTF.

The part of the CDR3 DNA that was read is TGTGCCAGCAGCCTTTCCCCGACAGATACG. Amino acid sequence: CASSLSPTDT. The full CDR3 is CASSLSPTDTQYF. The chain employs TRBV14 and TRBJ2-3; D is uncertain. The read terminates 3 residues ahead of where the CDR3 ends, so the germline J gene completes it. V was clipped by 4 bases and J by 3 bases, with 8 bases between them. The CDR3 is made up of 13 amino acids. Germline CDR1 SGHDN, CDR2 FVKESK.

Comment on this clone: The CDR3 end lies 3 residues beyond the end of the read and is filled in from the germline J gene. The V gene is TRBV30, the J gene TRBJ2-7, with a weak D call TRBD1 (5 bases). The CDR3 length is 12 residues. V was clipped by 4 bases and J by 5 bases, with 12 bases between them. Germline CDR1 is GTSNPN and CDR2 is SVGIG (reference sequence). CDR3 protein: CAWTAGFHEQYF. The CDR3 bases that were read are TGTGCCTGGACAGCAGGGTTCCACGAG. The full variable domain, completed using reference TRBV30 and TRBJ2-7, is SQTIHQWPATLVQPVGSPLSLECTVEGTSNPNLYWYRQAAGRGLQLLFYSVGIGQISSEVPQNLSASRPQDRQFILSSKKLLLSDSGFYLCAWTAGFHEQYFGPGTRLTVT.

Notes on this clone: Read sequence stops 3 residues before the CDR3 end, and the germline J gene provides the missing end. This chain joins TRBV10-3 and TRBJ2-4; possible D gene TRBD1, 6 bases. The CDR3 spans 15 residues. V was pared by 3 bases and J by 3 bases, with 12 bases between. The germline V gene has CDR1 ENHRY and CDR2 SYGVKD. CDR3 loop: CAISEPGDNKNIQYF. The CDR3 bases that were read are TGTGCCATCAGTGAACCAGGGGATAACAAAAACATT.

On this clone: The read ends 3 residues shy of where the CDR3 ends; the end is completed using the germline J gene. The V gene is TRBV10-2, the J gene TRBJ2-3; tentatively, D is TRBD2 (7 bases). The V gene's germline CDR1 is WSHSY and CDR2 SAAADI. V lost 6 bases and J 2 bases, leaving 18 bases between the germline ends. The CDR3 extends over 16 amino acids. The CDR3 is CASRERGGLATDTQYF. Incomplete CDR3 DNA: TGCGCCAGCAGGGAAAGGGGGGGGCTCGCCACAGATACG.

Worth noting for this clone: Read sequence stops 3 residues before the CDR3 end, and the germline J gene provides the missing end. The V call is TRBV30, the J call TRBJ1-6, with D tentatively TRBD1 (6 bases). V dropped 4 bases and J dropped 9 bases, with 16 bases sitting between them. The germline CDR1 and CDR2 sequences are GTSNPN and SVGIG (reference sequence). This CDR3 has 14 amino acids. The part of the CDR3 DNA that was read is TGTGCCTGGACAAGGGACAACGGCTTTTCACCC. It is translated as CAWTRDNGFSP. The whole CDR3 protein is CAWTRDNGFSPLHF.

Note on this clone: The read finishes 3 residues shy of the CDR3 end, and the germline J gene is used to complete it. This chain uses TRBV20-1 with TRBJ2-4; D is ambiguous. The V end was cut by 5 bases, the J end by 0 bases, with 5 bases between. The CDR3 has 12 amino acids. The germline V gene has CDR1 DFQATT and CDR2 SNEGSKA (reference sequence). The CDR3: CSAALAKNIQYF. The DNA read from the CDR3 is TGCAGTGCTGCGCTAGCCAAAAACATT.

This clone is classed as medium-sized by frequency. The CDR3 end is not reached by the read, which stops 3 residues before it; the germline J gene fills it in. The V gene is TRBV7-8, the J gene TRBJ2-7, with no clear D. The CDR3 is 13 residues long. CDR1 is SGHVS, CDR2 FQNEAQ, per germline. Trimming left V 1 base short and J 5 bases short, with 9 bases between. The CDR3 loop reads CASSLVYADEQYF. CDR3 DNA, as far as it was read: TGTGCCAGCAGCTTAGTCTACGCCGACGAG.

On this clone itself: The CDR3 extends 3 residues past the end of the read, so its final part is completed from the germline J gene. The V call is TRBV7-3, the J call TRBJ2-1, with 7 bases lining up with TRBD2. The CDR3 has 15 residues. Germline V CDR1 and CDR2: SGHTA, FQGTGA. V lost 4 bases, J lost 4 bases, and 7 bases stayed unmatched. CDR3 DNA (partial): TGTGCCAGCAGCTGGGACTACAAGACGTACAATGAG. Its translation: CASSWDYKTYNE. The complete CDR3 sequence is CASSWDYKTYNEQFF.

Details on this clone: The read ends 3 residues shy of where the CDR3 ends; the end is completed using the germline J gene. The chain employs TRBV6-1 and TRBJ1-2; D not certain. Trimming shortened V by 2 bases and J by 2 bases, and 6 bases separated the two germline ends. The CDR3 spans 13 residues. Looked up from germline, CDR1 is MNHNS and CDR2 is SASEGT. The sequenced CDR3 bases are TGTGCCAGCAGTGAATGGCAGAACTATGGC. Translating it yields CASSEWQNYG. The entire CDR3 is CASSEWQNYGYTF.

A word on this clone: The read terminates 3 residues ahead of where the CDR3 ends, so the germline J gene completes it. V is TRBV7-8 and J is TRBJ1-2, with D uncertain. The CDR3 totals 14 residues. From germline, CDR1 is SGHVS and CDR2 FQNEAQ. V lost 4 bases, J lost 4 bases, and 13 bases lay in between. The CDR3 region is CASSSTLAGYGYTF. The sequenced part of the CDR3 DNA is TGTGCCAGCAGCTCGACCCTCGCAGGCTATGGC.

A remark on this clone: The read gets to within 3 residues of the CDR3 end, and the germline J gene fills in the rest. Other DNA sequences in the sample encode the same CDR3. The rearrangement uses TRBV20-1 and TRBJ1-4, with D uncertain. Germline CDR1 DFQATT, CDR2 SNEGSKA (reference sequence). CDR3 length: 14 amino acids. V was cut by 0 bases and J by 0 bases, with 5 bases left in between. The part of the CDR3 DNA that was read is TGCAGTGCTAGAGACAGGACAACTAATGAAAAA. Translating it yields CSARDRTTNEK. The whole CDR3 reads CSARDRTTNEKLFF.

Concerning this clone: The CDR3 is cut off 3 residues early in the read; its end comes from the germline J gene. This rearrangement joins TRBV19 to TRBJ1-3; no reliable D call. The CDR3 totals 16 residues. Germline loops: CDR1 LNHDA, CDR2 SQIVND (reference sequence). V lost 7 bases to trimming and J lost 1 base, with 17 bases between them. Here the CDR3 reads CASTDRRGSSGNTIYF. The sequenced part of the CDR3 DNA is TGTGCCAGTACCGATCGGAGAGGGTCATCTGGAAACACC.

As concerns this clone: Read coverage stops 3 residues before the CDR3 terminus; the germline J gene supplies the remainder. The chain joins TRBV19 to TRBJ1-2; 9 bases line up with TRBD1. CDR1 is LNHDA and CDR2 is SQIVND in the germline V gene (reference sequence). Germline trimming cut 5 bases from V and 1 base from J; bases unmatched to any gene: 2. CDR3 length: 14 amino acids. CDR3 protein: CASSSTGGNYGYTF. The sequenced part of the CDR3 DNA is TGTGCCAGTAGTTCGACAGGGGGTAACTATGGC. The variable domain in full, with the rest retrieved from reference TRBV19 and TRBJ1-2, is DGGITQSPKYLFRKEGQNVTLSCEQNLNHDAMYWYRQDPGQGLRLIYYSQIVNDFQKGDIAEGYSVSREKKESFPLTVTSAQKNPTAFYLCASSSTGGNYGYTFGSGTRLTVV.

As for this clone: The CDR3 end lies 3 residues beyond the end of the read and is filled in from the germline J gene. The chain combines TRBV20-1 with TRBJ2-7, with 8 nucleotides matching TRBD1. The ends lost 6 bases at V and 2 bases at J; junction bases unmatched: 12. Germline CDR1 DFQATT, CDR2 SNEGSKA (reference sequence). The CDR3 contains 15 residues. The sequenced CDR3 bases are TGCAGTGCCCCATTACCGGGACAGGCAACCTACGAG. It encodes CSAPLPGQATYE. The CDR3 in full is CSAPLPGQATYEQYF.

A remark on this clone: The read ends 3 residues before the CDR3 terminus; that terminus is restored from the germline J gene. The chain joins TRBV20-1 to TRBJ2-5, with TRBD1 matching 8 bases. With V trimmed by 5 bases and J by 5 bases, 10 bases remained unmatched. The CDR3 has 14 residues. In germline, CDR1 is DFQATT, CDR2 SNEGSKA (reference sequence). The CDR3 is CSADGGQVRETQYF. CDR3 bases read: TGCAGTGCTGACGGGGGACAGGTACGGGAGACC.

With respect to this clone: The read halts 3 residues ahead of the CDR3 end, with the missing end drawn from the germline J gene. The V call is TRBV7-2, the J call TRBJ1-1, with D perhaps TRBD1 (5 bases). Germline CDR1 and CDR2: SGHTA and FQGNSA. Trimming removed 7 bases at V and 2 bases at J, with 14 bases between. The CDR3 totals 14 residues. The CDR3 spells CASTEGQVNTEAFF. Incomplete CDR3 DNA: TGTGCCAGCACCGAGGGGCAAGTAAACACTGAA.

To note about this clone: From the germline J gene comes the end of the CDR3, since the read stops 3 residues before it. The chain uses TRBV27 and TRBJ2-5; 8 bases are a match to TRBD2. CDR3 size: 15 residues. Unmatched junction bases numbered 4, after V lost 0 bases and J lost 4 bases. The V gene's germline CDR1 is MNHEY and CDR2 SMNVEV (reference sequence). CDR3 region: CASSLSPSGLETQYF. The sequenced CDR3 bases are TGTGCCAGCAGTTTATCGCCTAGCGGGCTAGAGACC.

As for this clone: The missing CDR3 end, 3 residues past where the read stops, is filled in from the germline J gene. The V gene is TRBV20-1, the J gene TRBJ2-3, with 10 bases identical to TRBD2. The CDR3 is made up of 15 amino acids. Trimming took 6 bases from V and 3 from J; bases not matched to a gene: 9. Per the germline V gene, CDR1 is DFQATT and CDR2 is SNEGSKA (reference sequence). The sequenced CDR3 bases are TGCAGTGCACAGCGGGGGGGCCCCGAGACAGATACG. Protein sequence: CSAQRGGPETDT. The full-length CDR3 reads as CSAQRGGPETDTQYF.

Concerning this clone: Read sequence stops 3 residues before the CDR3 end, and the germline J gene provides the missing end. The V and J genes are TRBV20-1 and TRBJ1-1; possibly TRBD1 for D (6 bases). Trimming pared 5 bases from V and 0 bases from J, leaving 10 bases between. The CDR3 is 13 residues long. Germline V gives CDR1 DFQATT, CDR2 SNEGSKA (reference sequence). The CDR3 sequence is CSAYNRVNTEAFF. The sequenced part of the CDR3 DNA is TGCAGTGCTTACAACAGGGTGAACACTGAA.

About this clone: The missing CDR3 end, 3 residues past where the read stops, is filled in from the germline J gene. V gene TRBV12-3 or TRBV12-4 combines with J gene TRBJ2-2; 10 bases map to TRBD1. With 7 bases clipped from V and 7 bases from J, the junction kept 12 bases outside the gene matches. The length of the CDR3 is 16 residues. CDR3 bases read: TGTGCCAGCACCCCATCTAGGGACAGGGGTTACGGGGAG. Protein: CASTPSRDRGYGE. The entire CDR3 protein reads CASTPSRDRGYGELFF.

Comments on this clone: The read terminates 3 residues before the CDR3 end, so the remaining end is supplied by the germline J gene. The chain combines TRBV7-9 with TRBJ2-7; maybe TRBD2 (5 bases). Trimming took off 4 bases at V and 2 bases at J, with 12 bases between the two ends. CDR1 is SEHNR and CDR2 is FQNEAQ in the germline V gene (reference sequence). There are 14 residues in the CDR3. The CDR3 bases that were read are TGTGCCAGCAGCTCGATGTCCGGGGCCTACGAG. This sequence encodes CASSSMSGAYE. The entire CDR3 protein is CASSSMSGAYEQYF.

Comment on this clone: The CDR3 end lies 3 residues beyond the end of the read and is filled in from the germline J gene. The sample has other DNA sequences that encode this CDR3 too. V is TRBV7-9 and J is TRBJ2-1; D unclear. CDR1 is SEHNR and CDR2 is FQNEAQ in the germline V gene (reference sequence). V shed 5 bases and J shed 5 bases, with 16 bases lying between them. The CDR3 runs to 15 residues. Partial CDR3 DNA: TGTGCCAGCAGCCTCTCTTTCGGTAAAGACAATGAG. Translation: CASSLSFGKDNE. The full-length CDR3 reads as CASSLSFGKDNEQFF.

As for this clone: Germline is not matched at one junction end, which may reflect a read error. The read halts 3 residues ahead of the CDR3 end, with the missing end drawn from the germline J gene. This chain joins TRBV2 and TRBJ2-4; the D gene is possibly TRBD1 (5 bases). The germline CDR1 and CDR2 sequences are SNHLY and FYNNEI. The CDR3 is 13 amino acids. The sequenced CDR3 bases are TGTGCAAGCAGTGAAATGCAGGGAAGCATT. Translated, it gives CASSEMQGSI. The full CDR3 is CASSEMQGSIQYF.